These 20 T cell receptor beta chains were sequenced from one sample in a study of cytomegalovirus exposure and HLA in healthy donors. Clones were read by immunoSEQ multiplex PCR, and TCRdb kept only the in-frame ones, dropping some. The table records 150,000 to 200,000 clones, 86% of them present only once. The source material was PBMCs. The origin of the receptors is a woman aged 18-30 years in good health and CMV-seronegative.

V is TRBV2 and J is TRBJ2-7, with 11 bases lining up with TRBD2. The CDR3 loop spans 16 amino acids. Germline trimming cut 4 bases from V and 6 bases from J; bases unmatched to any gene: 11. CDR1 and CDR2 from the germline V gene are SNHLY and FYNNEI. CDR3 residues: CASSGFGTSGSSEQYF. The CDR3 DNA follows: TGTGCCAGCAGTGGGTTCGGCACTAGCGGGAGTTCCGAGCAGTACTTC. Together with reference TRBV2 and TRBJ2-7, the CDR3 gives the full variable domain: EPEVTQTPSHQVTQMGQEVILRCVPISNHLYFYWYRQILGQKVEFLVSFYNNEISEKSEIFDDQFSVERPDGSNFTLKIRSTKLEDSAMYFCASSGFGTSGSSEQYFGPGTRLTVT.

The CDR3 reads CAWVQQSGLSSYEQYF. The CDR3, as DNA: TGTGCCTGGGTACAACAAAGCGGACTAAGCTCCTACGAGCAGTACTTC. The V and J genes are TRBV30 and TRBJ2-7, with a weak D call TRBD2 (6 bases). In germline, CDR1 is GTSNPN, CDR2 SVGIG (reference sequence). The ends were cut back, 5 bases at V and 0 bases at J, with 20 bases in the middle. This CDR3 region has 16 residues.

This CDR3 reads CASSLGGTVSYEQYF. Written as DNA, the CDR3 is TGCGCCAGCAGCTTGGGTGGGACAGTCTCCTACGAGCAGTACTTC. The rearrangement uses TRBV5-1 and TRBJ2-7, with TRBD1 matching 7 bases. This CDR3 has 15 amino acids. The J segment lost 0 bases and the V segment lost 0 bases, leaving 3 bases of the junction unmatched. Germline-derived CDR1 and CDR2 are SGHRS and YFSETQ.

This clone appeared a few times. The rearrangement links TRBV4-1 to TRBJ2-1, with 13 nucleotides matching TRBD2. Germline-derived CDR1 and CDR2 are MGHRA and YSYEKL. The CDR3 consists of 16 residues. V shed 4 bases, J shed 4 bases, and the junction held 4 bases outside the gene matches. The CDR3 DNA reads TGCGCCAGCAGCCGGGAGACTAGCGGGGGGTACAATGAGCAGTTCTTC. Translated: CASSRETSGGYNEQFF.

V usage is TRBV19 and J usage is TRBJ1-5; 7 bases are a match to TRBD1. The CDR3 loop spans 16 amino acids. V dropped 10 bases and J dropped 2; count of bases not matched to a gene: 14. Germline V gene sequence: CDR1 LNHDA, CDR2 SQIVND (reference sequence). CDR3 region: CATGGQTGSGNQPQHF. Here the CDR3 DNA reads TGTGCCACTGGGGGACAGACAGGGTCCGGCAATCAGCCCCAGCATTTT.

The chain employs TRBV9 and TRBJ1-1; D not certain. This CDR3 region has 15 residues. V dropped 4 bases and J dropped 4 bases, with 17 bases sitting between them. Per germline, CDR1 SGDLS and CDR2 YYNGEE. For the CDR3, the DNA is TGTGCCAGCAGCCCCCGGGGTTGGGTGGGCACTGAAGCTTTCTTT. This translates into CASSPRGWVGTEAFF.

The chain links TRBV9 to TRBJ2-7; D gene ambiguous. V shed 4 bases and J shed 0 bases, with 5 bases lying between them. The V gene's germline CDR1 is SGDLS and CDR2 YYNGEE. The CDR3 runs 12 residues. The CDR3 loop reads CASSSNSYEQYF. As DNA, the CDR3 is TGTGCCAGCAGCTCCAACTCCTACGAGCAGTACTTC.

This CDR3 is CASSPAKTSGRVAGYNEQFF. In nucleotides, the CDR3 is TGCGCCAGCAGCCCAGCCAAGACTAGCGGGAGGGTGGCAGGTTACAATGAGCAGTTCTTC. The genes are TRBV5-1 and TRBJ2-1; 14 nucleotides align to TRBD2. V dropped 4 bases and J dropped 4; count of bases not matched to a gene: 16. The CDR3 is made up of 20 amino acids. The germline gives CDR1 SGHRS, CDR2 YFSETQ.

The V call is TRBV6-5, the J call TRBJ2-1; D is possibly TRBD1 (6 bases). The length of the CDR3 is 14 residues. The germline V and J ends were trimmed by 2 bases and 5 bases, with 10 bases remaining between them. Per germline, CDR1 MNHEY and CDR2 SVGAGI. CDR3 loop: CASSYRDINNEQFF. The CDR3 DNA reads as TGTGCCAGCAGTTACAGGGACATAAACAATGAGCAGTTCTTC.

V is TRBV7-9 and J is TRBJ1-2, with TRBD1 matching over 10 bases. After removal of 5 bases from V and 5 bases from J, the junction contained 5 bases not matched to a gene. The CDR3 spans 14 residues. CDR1 is SEHNR and CDR2 is FQNEAQ in the germline V gene (reference sequence). This chain's CDR3 is CASSPGQGTYGYTF. CDR3 in DNA: TGTGCCAGCAGCCCGGGACAGGGGACATATGGCTACACCTTC.

The chain joins TRBV6-5 to TRBJ1-1, with 8 bases identical to TRBD1. The germline V gene encodes CDR1 MNHEY and CDR2 SVGAGI. The CDR3 runs to 14 residues. The junction had 9 bases not matched to a gene; V was cut back by 6 bases and J by 6 bases. The CDR3 nucleotides are TGTGCCAGCAGGCCCCGGACAGGGCGCTCTGAAGCTTTCTTT. Protein: CASRPRTGRSEAFF.

The rearrangement joins TRBV7-3 to TRBJ2-7; no definite D call. Germline V CDR1 and CDR2: SGHTA, FQGTGA. Trimming shortened V by 2 bases and J by 2 bases, and 13 bases separated the two germline ends. The CDR3 is 15 residues long. The CDR3 coding sequence is TGTGCCAGCAGCTTATGGGCAGGATCCACCTACGAGCAGTACTTC. Protein: CASSLWAGSTYEQYF.

This chain connects TRBV19 to TRBJ1-4; D is unclear. Germline CDR1 reads LNHDA; CDR2 reads SQIVND (reference sequence). The length of the CDR3 is 19 residues. The V end lost 2 bases, the J end lost 0 bases, and 19 bases lay between the germline ends. The CDR3, as DNA: TGTGCCAGTAGTATACCCCATGTGTCAGGCCCTGCAACTAATGAAAAACTGTTTTTT. Its translation is CASSIPHVSGPATNEKLFF. The variable domain in full, with the rest retrieved from reference TRBV19 and TRBJ1-4, is DGGITQSPKYLFRKEGQNVTLSCEQNLNHDAMYWYRQDPGQGLRLIYYSQIVNDFQKGDIAEGYSVSREKKESFPLTVTSAQKNPTAFYLCASSIPHVSGPATNEKLFFGSGTQLSVL.

The rearrangement joins TRBV6-5 to TRBJ1-3, with D maybe TRBD1 (6 bases). Germline V gene sequence: CDR1 MNHEY, CDR2 SVGAGI. CDR3 length: 15 amino acids. V shed 6 bases and J shed 0 bases, with 12 bases lying between them. CDR3 DNA: TGTGCCAGCAGCTCTACAGGGCGCTCTGGAAACACCATATATTTT. It yields the protein CASSSTGRSGNTIYF.

The chain couples TRBV7-3 to TRBJ2-1; TRBD2 aligns across 9 bases. CDR1 SGHTA and CDR2 FQGTGA come from the germline V gene. CDR3 length: 15 residues. V trimming: 2 bases; J trimming: 5 bases; junction bases outside the gene matches: 4. This chain's CDR3 is CASSLSSGAHNEQFF. The CDR3 DNA reads as TGTGCCAGCAGCTTATCTAGCGGGGCCCACAATGAGCAGTTCTTC.

In its sample, this clone was seen a few times. The chain couples TRBV5-1 to TRBJ2-6, with 11 positions matching TRBD2. The length of the CDR3 is 18 residues. Per germline, CDR1 SGHRS and CDR2 YFSETQ. J gave up 0 bases and V 4 bases, and 6 bases lay outside the gene matches. The CDR3 DNA follows: TGCGCCAGCAGCCCCTGGACTAGCGGGTCCTCTGGGGCCAACGTCCTGACTTTC. Protein: CASSPWTSGSSGANVLTF.

The V call is TRBV5-4, the J call TRBJ1-4, with 7 nucleotides matching TRBD1. Germline CDR1 SGHNT, CDR2 YYREEE (reference sequence). The CDR3 contains 14 residues. The V gene end was trimmed by 0 bases and the J gene end by 8 bases; junction bases not matched to a gene: 4. The CDR3: CASSLDRGLEKLFF. The CDR3, as DNA: TGTGCCAGCAGCTTGGACAGGGGTTTGGAAAAACTGTTTTTT.

The sample holds one count of this clone. The V and J genes are TRBV6-5 and TRBJ2-7; D is uncertain. V gave up 2 bases and J gave up 2 bases, with 16 bases separating them. Germline V CDR1 and CDR2: MNHEY, SVGAGI. The CDR3 loop spans 16 amino acids. DNA of the CDR3: TGTGCCAGCAGTTACCTTTATTTCTCGAGAACCTACGAGCAGTACTTC. This encodes CASSYLYFSRTYEQYF.

The chain has TRBV6-1 and TRBJ1-5; D remains unclear. The CDR3 is 13 amino acids. Trimming left V 6 bases short and J 0 bases short, with 6 bases between. CDR1 and CDR2 from the germline V gene are MNHNS and SASEGT. This chain's CDR3 is CASRRNSNQPQHF. The CDR3 nucleotides read TGTGCCAGCAGGCGGAATAGCAATCAGCCCCAGCATTTT.

This chain links TRBV5-1 with TRBJ1-1; TRBD1 aligns across 7 bases. V lost 2 bases to trimming and J lost 0 bases; unmatched junction nucleotides: 7. Looked up from germline, CDR1 is SGHRS and CDR2 is YFSETQ. The CDR3 runs 16 residues. The CDR3 nucleotides read TGCGCCAGCAGCTTAGACAGGGTCGGGATGAACACTGAAGCTTTCTTT. Translated: CASSLDRVGMNTEAFF.